This T cell receptor (beta chain) was identified in a study of blood T cell repertoires in COVID-19. In the study overall: In each case, the material was cDNA or gDNA derived from T cells, B-cell-depleted T cells, or PBMCs.

In the authors' workflow: Reference gene primer amplification yielded estimated nucleated cell counts. Sequenced by immunoSEQ multiplex PCR; TCRdb stores in-frame clones only, minus some. V and J calls and clone size are as listed in that table; D and trimming were resolved from the DNA. The sample yields around 92,000 clones, approximately 83% seen once. Sequencing used peripheral blood. The source of this sequence is a woman older than 75 with acute or convalescent COVID-19.

CDR3 bases: TGTGCCAGCAGCTTAGTTACCCCTACTAGCGGGAAATCCCACGAGCAGTACTTC. As protein: CASSLVTPTSGKSHEQYF. The gene calls are TRBV11-2 and TRBJ2-7; 10 bases match TRBD2. The CDR3 has 18 amino acids. V shed 1 base, J shed 5 bases, and the junction held 14 bases outside the gene matches. Looked up from germline, CDR1 is SGHAT and CDR2 is FQNNGV.